The 19 T cell receptor beta chains below all came from one sample that was sequenced in a study of blood T cell repertoires in COVID-19. TCRdb's table, derived via immunoSEQ multiplex PCR, lists solely in-frame clones and lacks some. The table includes a few hundred thousand clones, more than 75% detected once. Sequenced input: peripheral blood. The receptors come from a woman aged 60 to 75 with COVID-19, enrolled during active disease.

The V gene is TRBV7-3, the J gene TRBJ1-2; TRBD1 matches at 8 bases. There are 15 residues in the CDR3. Germline CDR1 reads SGHTA; CDR2 reads FQGTGA. The junction had 11 bases not matched to a gene; V was cut back by 7 bases and J by 4 bases. CDR3 coding DNA: TGTGCCAGCATACCGATCAGGGGGCAAATCTATGGCTACACCTTC. Its protein product is CASIPIRGQIYGYTF.

The chain links TRBV6-5 to TRBJ1-5; 9 nucleotides align to TRBD1. Looked up from germline, CDR1 is MNHEY and CDR2 is SVGAGI. Trimming removed 8 bases from V and 7 bases from J; junction bases left unmatched: 3. The CDR3 loop spans 12 amino acids. Here the CDR3 reads CASGTGLQPQHF. The CDR3 coding sequence is TGTGCCAGCGGGACAGGGTTACAGCCCCAGCATTTT.

The V and J genes are TRBV27 and TRBJ1-2; D ambiguous. The CDR3 has 17 residues. The V end was cut by 0 bases, the J end by 4 bases, with 18 bases between. Germline V gene sequence: CDR1 MNHEY, CDR2 SMNVEV (reference sequence). The CDR3 DNA is TGTGCCAGCAGTTTATCGGCGGCCGGGGATCTTATCTATGGCTACACCTTC. This translates into CASSLSAAGDLIYGYTF.

The chain has TRBV10-3 and TRBJ2-1; perhaps TRBD2 as D (5 bases). From germline, CDR1 is ENHRY and CDR2 SYGVKD. This CDR3 is 15 amino acids long. The V end lost 3 bases, the J end lost 2 bases, and 11 bases lay between the germline ends. CDR3 in amino acids: CAISDHQRTYNEQFF. Here the CDR3 DNA reads TGTGCCATCAGTGACCACCAGCGGACCTACAATGAGCAGTTCTTC.

The chain has TRBV29-1 and TRBJ2-5; 7 bases map to TRBD1. J gave up 4 bases and V 4 bases, and 6 bases lay outside the gene matches. The CDR3 sequence is 13 residues long. CDR1 is SQVTM, CDR2 ANQGSEA, per germline. The CDR3 is CSVGRGRGETQYF. The CDR3 DNA reads TGCAGCGTTGGAAGGGGGCGAGGAGAGACCCAGTACTTC.

The chain employs TRBV20-1 and TRBJ2-1, with D possibly matching TRBD2 (5 bases). This CDR3 region has 11 residues. Germline V gene lookup returns CDR1 DFQATT and CDR2 SNEGSKA (reference sequence). V was clipped by 6 bases and J by 8 bases, with 11 bases between them. The CDR3: CSATLVYEQFF. CDR3 DNA: TGCAGTGCGACACTAGTCTATGAGCAGTTCTTC.

V is TRBV5-1 and J is TRBJ2-5; possibly TRBD1 for D (6 bases). Germline V gives CDR1 SGHRS, CDR2 YFSETQ. V was trimmed by 5 bases and J by 4 bases, leaving 6 bases between them. This CDR3 is built from 11 residues. CDR3 region: CASRGAETQYF. The CDR3 coding sequence is TGCGCCAGCAGGGGGGCAGAGACCCAGTACTTC.

V usage is TRBV19 and J usage is TRBJ2-3; D call uncertain. Germline V lookup: CDR1 LNHDA, CDR2 SQIVND (reference sequence). The CDR3 length is 11 residues. V lost 5 bases and J lost 5, with 5 bases in between. CDR3 residues: CASSAVDTQYF. The DNA of the CDR3 is TGTGCCAGTAGTGCAGTAGATACGCAGTATTTT. Variable domain in full (rest from reference TRBV19 and TRBJ2-3): DGGITQSPKYLFRKEGQNVTLSCEQNLNHDAMYWYRQDPGQGLRLIYYSQIVNDFQKGDIAEGYSVSREKKESFPLTVTSAQKNPTAFYLCASSAVDTQYFGPGTRLTVL.

V gene TRBV7-3 combines with J gene TRBJ2-3, with 7 nucleotides matching TRBD1. V dropped 3 bases and J dropped 3; count of bases not matched to a gene: 6. Germline V gene data show CDR1 as SGHTA and CDR2 as FQGTGA. The CDR3 length is 15 residues. This chain's CDR3 is CASSFEGAKTDTQYF. Here the CDR3 DNA reads TGTGCCAGCAGCTTTGAGGGGGCTAAAACAGATACGCAGTATTTT.

V usage is TRBV6-4 and J usage is TRBJ2-7; 10 nucleotides match TRBD1. Germline V gene sequence: CDR1 MRHNA, CDR2 SNTAGT. Trimming cost V 4 bases and J 7 bases; bases outside gene matches: 13. This CDR3 has 16 amino acids. The CDR3 loop is CASSVDRGRLLWEQYF. The CDR3 DNA reads as TGTGCCAGCAGTGTCGACAGGGGGCGCCTTTTGTGGGAGCAGTACTTC.

The CDR3 spells CATSDTGQGIMDEQFF. Here the CDR3 DNA reads TGTGCCACCAGTGATACGGGACAGGGTATCATGGATGAGCAGTTCTTC. The genes are TRBV24-1 and TRBJ2-1; 9 positions agree with TRBD1. Trimming took 3 bases from V and 8 from J; bases not matched to a gene: 10. Per the germline V gene, CDR1 is KGHDR and CDR2 is SFDVKD. The CDR3 runs 16 residues.

J is TRBJ2-3 and V is TRBV4-2, with 14 bases fitting TRBD2. Germline trimming cut 0 bases from V and 6 bases from J; bases unmatched to any gene: 14. This CDR3 region has 20 residues. The V gene's germline CDR1 is LGHNA and CDR2 YNFKEQ. The CDR3 reads CASSQDLGTSGSFLRDTQYF. The CDR3 DNA is TGTGCCAGCAGCCAAGATCTCGGGACTAGCGGGAGCTTCTTGCGGGATACGCAGTATTTT.

Points on this clone: A much larger clone lies one base from this, so it may be a read error. The rearrangement uses TRBV6-5 and TRBJ2-7, with 11 bases matching TRBD2. Germline assignment: CDR1 MNHEY and CDR2 SVGAGI. This CDR3 is built from 15 residues. The trim removed 6 bases at V and 3 bases at J, leaving 7 bases unmatched. The CDR3 is CASRRGLAENYEQYF. CDR3 coding DNA: TGTGCCAGCAGAAGGGGACTAGCGGAGAACTACGAGCAGTACTTC.

The chain has TRBV3-1 (or the pseudogene TRBV3-2) and TRBJ1-3, with TRBD1 as a possible D gene (6 bases). Germline V gives CDR1 LGHDT, CDR2 YNNKEL (reference sequence). The germline V and J ends were trimmed by 6 bases and 7 bases, with 19 bases remaining between them. The CDR3 has 15 residues. The CDR3, as DNA: TGTGCCAGCAGTACCCACCTGGGGGGGGCTAACACCATATATTTT. Encoded protein: CASSTHLGGANTIYF.

This clone was detected only once. The CDR3 nucleotides read TGTGCCAGCAGTCCGACGACACAATCCAGCGGGGTGAAGCAGTACTTC. It specifies CASSPTTQSSGVKQYF. V usage is TRBV27 and J usage is TRBJ2-7; 7 bases are a match to TRBD2. Germline CDR1 reads MNHEY; CDR2 reads SMNVEV (reference sequence). V was pared by 5 bases and J by 8 bases, with 18 bases of the junction left unmatched. The CDR3 spans 16 residues.

This rearrangement joins TRBV28 to TRBJ1-2; a possible D gene is TRBD1 (5 bases). Per the germline V gene, CDR1 is MDHEN and CDR2 is SYDVKM. The CDR3 is 12 amino acids. V was clipped by 5 bases and J by 4 bases, with 8 bases between them. CDR3 in amino acids: CASSIDSYGYTF. In DNA, the CDR3 is TGTGCCAGCAGTATCGACAGCTATGGCTACACCTTC.

CDR3 nucleotides: TGTGCCACCAGTGATGGCGGTATAGAGTCAGATACGCAGTATTTT. It specifies CATSDGGIESDTQYF. This rearrangement joins TRBV24-1 to TRBJ2-3; no clear D gene. Between the trimmed V and J ends, which lost 3 bases and 4 bases, there was a span of 13 bases. CDR1 is KGHDR, CDR2 SFDVKD, per germline. The length of the CDR3 is 15 residues.

In the case of this clone: The junction shows a germline mismatch at one end, possibly a read error. The chain carries TRBV14 and TRBJ2-7; TRBD1 is a possible D gene (6 bases). The CDR3 is 12 amino acids. Germline assignment: CDR1 SGHDN and CDR2 FVKESK. As DNA, the CDR3 is TGTGCCAGCAGCCATTCCCCTGACAGGCCGCTGTTC. Protein product: CASSHSPDRPLF.

The chain couples TRBV9 to TRBJ1-6; 10 bases fit TRBD1. CDR3 length equals 16 residues. Germline CDR1 SGDLS, CDR2 YYNGEE. Germline trimming cut 2 bases from V and 6 bases from J; bases unmatched to any gene: 5. CDR3 coding DNA: TGTGCCAGCAGCGTGGGACAGGGGTGGCGTAATTCACCCCTCCACTTT. Encoded protein: CASSVGQGWRNSPLHF.